The 23 T cell receptor beta chains given below trace back to one sample, sequenced in a study of blood T cell repertoires in COVID-19. Sequencing was performed with immunoSEQ multiplex PCR; in TCRdb, only in-frame clones are kept and a portion is missing. The data contain about 210,000 clones, around 82% of them singletons. The sequencing input was peripheral blood. The receptors shown here come from a woman aged 45 to 65 with acute or convalescent COVID-19.

The chain carries TRBV12-5 and TRBJ2-4; D may be TRBD2 (6 bases). CDR1 and CDR2 (germline): LGHNT, FRNRAP. Between the trimmed V and J ends, which lost 2 bases and 0 bases, there was a span of 11 bases. The CDR3 length is 16 residues. The CDR3: CASGLKGGVAKNIQYF. CDR3 nucleotides: TGTGCTAGTGGTTTGAAAGGCGGGGTAGCCAAAAACATTCAGTACTTC.

V is TRBV19 and J is TRBJ2-4; 10 bases are shared with TRBD2. V lost 9 bases to trimming and J lost 5 bases; unmatched junction nucleotides: 4. There are 13 residues in the CDR3. Germline V gene data show CDR1 as LNHDA and CDR2 as SQIVND (reference sequence). The CDR3, as DNA: TGTGCCAGCTTACTAGCGGGGCAAAACATTCAGTACTTC. Translation: CASLLAGQNIQYF.

The rearrangement links TRBV19 to TRBJ1-2, with 7 bases aligning to TRBD1. With 7 bases clipped from V and 0 bases from J, the junction kept 5 bases outside the gene matches. From germline, CDR1 is LNHDA and CDR2 SQIVND (reference sequence). The length of the CDR3 is 14 residues. CDR3 amino acids: CASMGTAPNYGYTF. In DNA form, the CDR3 reads TGTGCCAGTATGGGGACAGCCCCTAACTATGGCTACACCTTC.

J is TRBJ2-7 and V is TRBV6-2 or TRBV6-3, with TRBD2 identical over 10 bases. The CDR3 spans 17 residues. Germline V gene data show CDR1 as MNHEY and CDR2 as SVGEGT. Losses at the gene ends were 3 bases for V and 4 bases for J; bases not matched to a gene: 12. The chain's CDR3 is CASSYPDAGLALYEQYF. In nucleotides, the CDR3 is TGTGCCAGCAGTTATCCCGACGCGGGACTAGCGCTGTACGAGCAGTACTTC.

This chain links TRBV6-2 or TRBV6-3 with TRBJ1-1; 8 bases are a match to TRBD1. The CDR3 has 17 amino acids. Germline V gene data show CDR1 as MNHEY and CDR2 as SVGEGT. The ends lost 6 bases at V and 0 bases at J; junction bases unmatched: 12. The CDR3 reads CASSQGAMGTLNTEAFF. The DNA for the CDR3 is TGTGCCAGCAGCCAGGGGGCGATGGGTACATTGAACACTGAAGCTTTCTTT.

The chain uses TRBV6-1 and TRBJ2-7; a possible D gene is TRBD1 (5 bases). CDR1 and CDR2 from the germline V gene are MNHNS and SASEGT. Between the trimmed V and J ends, which lost 2 bases and 7 bases, there was a span of 18 bases. The CDR3 totals 15 residues. CDR3 region: CASSEQGRVMAEQYF. The CDR3 region has the DNA TGTGCCAGCAGTGAACAGGGCAGGGTTATGGCGGAGCAGTACTTC.

The table lists this clone with a few counts. J is TRBJ2-1 and V is TRBV30; 9 bases agree with TRBD2. The CDR3 is 13 amino acids. V dropped 4 bases and J dropped 6; count of bases not matched to a gene: 4. Germline values: CDR1 GTSNPN, CDR2 SVGIG (reference sequence). CDR3 sequence reads: CAWMLAGANEQFF. CDR3 bases: TGTGCCTGGATGTTAGCGGGAGCCAATGAGCAGTTCTTC.

The chain combines TRBV15 with TRBJ1-5; maybe TRBD1 (6 bases). The CDR3 sequence is 13 residues long. In germline, CDR1 is LNHNV, CDR2 YYDKDF (reference sequence). V shed 0 bases and J shed 7 bases, with 7 bases lying between them. The CDR3 DNA sequence: TGTGCCACCAGCAGAGAAAGGGGGCAGCCCCAGCATTTT. Its translation is CATSRERGQPQHF.

The rearrangement links TRBV19 to TRBJ2-1; 11 bases match TRBD2. V dropped 3 bases and J dropped 6; count of bases not matched to a gene: 4. In germline, CDR1 is LNHDA, CDR2 SQIVND (reference sequence). CDR3 length: 15 residues. The CDR3 here is CASSILAGGGNEQFF. CDR3 in DNA: TGTGCCAGTAGTATCCTAGCGGGAGGAGGCAATGAGCAGTTCTTC. The variable domain in full, completed from reference TRBV19 and TRBJ2-1, reads DGGITQSPKYLFRKEGQNVTLSCEQNLNHDAMYWYRQDPGQGLRLIYYSQIVNDFQKGDIAEGYSVSREKKESFPLTVTSAQKNPTAFYLCASSILAGGGNEQFFGPGTRLTVL.

The chain has TRBV18 and TRBJ2-3; D not resolved. From germline, CDR1 is KGHSH and CDR2 LQKENI. There are 16 residues in the CDR3. V lost 0 bases to trimming and J lost 1 base, with 11 bases between them. As DNA, the CDR3 is TGTGCCAGCTCACCACCGGCTGATCCGTGCACAGATACGCAGTATTTT. It is translated as CASSPPADPCTDTQYF. Based on the CDR3 plus reference TRBV18 and TRBJ2-3, the full variable domain is NAGVMQNPRHLVRRRGQEARLRCSPMKGHSHVYWYRQLPEEGLKFMVYLQKENIIDESGMPKERFSAEFPKEGPSILRIQQVVRGDSAAYFCASSPPADPCTDTQYFGPGTRLTVL.

The count of this clone is one. One end of the junction is discordant with germline, which a read error may explain. The chain uses TRBV7-7 and TRBJ2-2; 7 bases align to TRBD1. The germline CDR1 and CDR2 sequences are SSHAT and FNYEAQ (reference sequence). The CDR3 totals 18 residues. The DNA for the CDR3 is TGTGCTAGCACCCCCAGCGAGGGGGCGTTTGAGAACACCGGGGAGCTGTTTTTT. This sequence encodes CASTPSEGAFENTGELFF.

The chain has TRBV24-1 and TRBJ2-5; 11 bases match TRBD2. Trimming at V came to 4 bases and at J to 3 bases, leaving 9 bases not matched to a gene. The CDR3 is made up of 17 amino acids. The germline V gene encodes CDR1 KGHDR and CDR2 SFDVKD. The chain's CDR3 is CATSDPQGGLAEETQYF. The DNA of the CDR3 is TGTGCCACCAGTGACCCGCAGGGGGGACTAGCGGAAGAGACCCAGTACTTC.

The chain is built from TRBV5-6 and TRBJ2-3; D might be TRBD2 (6 bases). The ends were cut back, 3 bases at V and 5 bases at J, with 7 bases in the middle. From germline, CDR1 is SGHDT and CDR2 YYEEEE. This CDR3 is built from 12 residues. The CDR3 nucleotides are TGTGCCAGCAGCTCCGGGGGAGATACGCAGTATTTT. This sequence encodes CASSSGGDTQYF.

J is TRBJ2-3 and V is TRBV5-1; tentative D call: TRBD2 (6 bases). The V end was cut by 2 bases, the J end by 6 bases, with 19 bases between. Germline V gene sequence: CDR1 SGHRS, CDR2 YFSETQ. This CDR3 is built from 16 residues. The CDR3 is CASSLNRDWKRDTQYF. CDR3 nucleotide sequence: TGCGCCAGCAGCTTAAATCGGGACTGGAAGAGGGATACGCAGTATTTT.

There are a few counts of this clone. The V call is TRBV7-7, the J call TRBJ2-5, with D possibly TRBD2 on 7 matching bases. The germline V and J ends were trimmed by 1 base and 5 bases, with 14 bases remaining between them. The CDR3 extends over 15 amino acids. Germline V gene data show CDR1 as SSHAT and CDR2 as FNYEAQ (reference sequence). CDR3 residues: CASSLDHREGETQYF. The CDR3 DNA follows: TGTGCCAGCAGCTTAGATCACAGGGAGGGCGAGACCCAGTACTTC. The complete variable domain, with remaining parts taken from reference TRBV7-7 and TRBJ2-5, reads GAGVSQSPRYKVTKRGQDVTLRCDPISSHATLYWYQQALGQGPEFLTYFNYEAQPDKSGLPSDRFSAERPEGSISTLTIQRTEQRDSAMYRCASSLDHREGETQYFGPGTRLLVL.

This clone has more than one count but fewer than ten. The chain carries TRBV27 and TRBJ1-6, with TRBD1 identical over 9 bases. This CDR3 region has 17 residues. The V and J ends lost 2 bases and 3 bases, in that order; junction bases with no gene match: 5. CDR1 is MNHEY, CDR2 SMNVEV, per germline (reference sequence). This CDR3 is CASSLTGTGNYNSPLHF. CDR3 coding DNA: TGTGCCAGCAGTTTAACCGGGACAGGGAACTATAATTCACCCCTCCACTTT.

V is TRBV24-1 and J is TRBJ2-3; TRBD2 matches at 10 bases. Germline CDR1 is KGHDR and CDR2 is SFDVKD. The CDR3 consists of 19 residues. Trimming cost V 2 bases and J 6 bases; bases outside gene matches: 16. CDR3: CATSDSYPSSGRHTDTQYF. CDR3 DNA sequence: TGTGCCACCAGTGATTCCTACCCGTCTAGCGGGAGACACACCGATACGCAGTATTTT.

CDR3 DNA sequence: TGTGCCATCAGTGAGTCTTTAACGGGAGAGTATAGGAACATTCAGTACTTC. The encoded protein is CAISESLTGEYRNIQYF. The chain is built from TRBV10-3 and TRBJ2-4, with D possibly TRBD2 on 6 matching bases. V was clipped by 0 bases and J by 7 bases, with 19 bases between them. This CDR3 contains 17 residues. CDR1 and CDR2 (germline): ENHRY, SYGVKD.

In DNA, the CDR3 is TGTGCCAGCAGCGCCGGAGACAGGGGGCAGTCCTATAATTCACCCCTCCACTTT. Protein product: CASSAGDRGQSYNSPLHF. The rearrangement uses TRBV9 and TRBJ1-6; 10 bases fit TRBD1. The CDR3 runs 18 residues. The V segment lost 3 bases and the J segment 1 base; nucleotides outside the gene matches: 7. Looked up from germline, CDR1 is SGDLS and CDR2 is YYNGEE.

This rearrangement joins TRBV3-1 (or the pseudogene TRBV3-2) to TRBJ1-1, with TRBD1 matching over 8 bases. V shed 1 base and J 1 base; nucleotides not matched to a gene: 14. The germline gives CDR1 LGHDT, CDR2 YNNKEL (reference sequence). CDR3 length equals 19 residues. In DNA form, the CDR3 reads TGTGCCAGCAGCCAAGTCCGGGTCAGTCGGACAGGGCGGAACACTGAAGCTTTCTTT. Translation: CASSQVRVSRTGRNTEAFF.

The V call is TRBV5-4, the J call TRBJ2-3, with a tentative D call TRBD1 (5 bases). Between the trimmed V and J ends, which lost 1 base and 6 bases, there was a span of 12 bases. This CDR3 has 14 amino acids. Germline V gene sequence: CDR1 SGHNT, CDR2 YYREEE (reference sequence). The CDR3 DNA is TGTGCCAGCAGCTTGTACAGGCTAGGGGATACGCAGTATTTT. It codes for CASSLYRLGDTQYF.

The V and J genes are TRBV6-2 or TRBV6-3 and TRBJ2-5; 10 bases fit TRBD1. With 6 bases clipped from V and 3 bases from J, the junction kept 7 bases outside the gene matches. CDR3 size: 15 residues. Germline loops: CDR1 MNHEY, CDR2 SVGEGT. CDR3 nucleotides: TGTGCCAGCAGCCATCCGGGACAGGGGAAAGAGACCCAGTACTTC. Its translation is CASSHPGQGKETQYF.

The V gene is TRBV5-1, the J gene TRBJ2-1, with TRBD2 matching over 13 bases. This CDR3 is built from 15 residues. CDR1 and CDR2 from the germline V gene are SGHRS and YFSETQ. J lost 10 bases, V lost 0 bases, and 4 bases had no gene match. The CDR3 here is CASSLGTSGRDEQFF. The CDR3 DNA is TGCGCCAGCAGCTTGGGGACTAGCGGGAGAGACGAGCAGTTCTTC.